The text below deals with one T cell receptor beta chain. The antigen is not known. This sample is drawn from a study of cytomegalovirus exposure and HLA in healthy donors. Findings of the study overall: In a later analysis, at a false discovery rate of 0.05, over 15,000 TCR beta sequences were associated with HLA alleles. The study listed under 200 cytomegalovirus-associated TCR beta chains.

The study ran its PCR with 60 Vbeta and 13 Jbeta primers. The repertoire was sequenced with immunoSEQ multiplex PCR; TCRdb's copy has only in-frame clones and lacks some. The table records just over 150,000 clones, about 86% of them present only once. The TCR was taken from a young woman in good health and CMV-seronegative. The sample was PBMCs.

DNA of the CDR3: TGTGCCAGCAGTGTGGACGGGGGGTTTGAAAAACTGTTTTTT. Translated: CASSVDGGFEKLFF. The V and J genes are TRBV6-1 and TRBJ1-4; maybe TRBD1 (5 bases). The CDR3 consists of 14 residues. CDR1 and CDR2 (germline): MNHNS, SASEGT. Trimming left V 4 bases short and J 7 bases short, with 13 bases between.